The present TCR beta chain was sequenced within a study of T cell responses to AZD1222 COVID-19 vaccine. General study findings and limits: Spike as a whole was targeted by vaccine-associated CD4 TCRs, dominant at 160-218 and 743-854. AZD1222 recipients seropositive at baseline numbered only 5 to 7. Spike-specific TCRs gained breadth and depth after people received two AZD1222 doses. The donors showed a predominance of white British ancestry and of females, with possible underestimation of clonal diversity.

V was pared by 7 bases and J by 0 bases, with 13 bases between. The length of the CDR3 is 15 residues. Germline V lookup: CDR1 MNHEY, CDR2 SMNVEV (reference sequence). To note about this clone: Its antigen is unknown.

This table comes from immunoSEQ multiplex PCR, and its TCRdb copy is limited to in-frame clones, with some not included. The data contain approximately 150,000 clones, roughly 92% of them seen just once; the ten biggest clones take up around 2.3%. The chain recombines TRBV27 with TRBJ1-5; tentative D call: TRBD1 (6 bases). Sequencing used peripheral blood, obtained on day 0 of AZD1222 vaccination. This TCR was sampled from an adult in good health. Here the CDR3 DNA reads TGTGCCAGCAAGGCGGGGGCTAATAGCAATCAGCCCCAGCATTTT. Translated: CASKAGANSNQPQHF.